Listed here are 21 T cell receptor beta chains from one sample, sequenced in a study of T cells after yellow fever vaccination. Each CDR3 protein gets one entry after TCRdb re-called the 5' RACE reads with MiXCR. The top ten hold under 2.5% of the sample, which has almost 70,000 distinct CDR3 sequences, approximately 5% seen once. Sequences were derived from CD4+ T cells sorted from PBMCs, sampled roughly 14 days after the first yellow fever vaccination. These receptors were obtained from a man aged 18-30 years who received the YFV17D yellow fever vaccine.

This clonotype was counted at least ten times. The V gene is TRBV20-1, the J gene TRBJ2-7; D might be TRBD1 (5 bases). The germline V and J ends were trimmed by 1 base and 2 bases, with 6 bases remaining between them. The germline V gene encodes CDR1 DFQATT and CDR2 SNEGSKA (reference sequence). The length of the CDR3 is 12 residues. The CDR3 is CSARVTAYEQYF. CDR3 nucleotides: TGCAGTGCTAGAGTGACAGCCTACGAGCAGTACTTC.

This clonotype was detected ten times or more. The chain links TRBV6-4 to TRBJ2-1, with TRBD2 matching over 9 bases. V trimming: 0 bases; J trimming: 2 bases; junction bases outside the gene matches: 2. Germline CDR1 and CDR2: MRHNA and SNTAGT. The CDR3 extends over 16 amino acids. The CDR3 here is CASSDSIAGAYNEQFF. The CDR3, as DNA: TGTGCCAGCAGTGACTCGATAGCGGGGGCCTACAATGAGCAGTTCTTC.

This clonotype showed up many times. This sequence joins TRBV7-2 and TRBJ2-7; 9 nucleotides line up with TRBD2. Germline V CDR1 and CDR2: SGHTA, FQGNSA. The CDR3 spans 15 residues. V lost 3 bases to trimming and J lost 3 bases; unmatched junction nucleotides: 6. In nucleotides, the CDR3 is TGTGCCAGCAGCTTTAGCGGGGGACCGTTCTACGAGCAGTACGTC. This gives the protein CASSFSGGPFYEQYV.

This clonotype was observed at least ten times. This rearrangement joins TRBV14 to TRBJ1-2, with D possibly matching TRBD1 (5 bases). Trimming stripped 0 bases from V and 9 bases from J, with 8 bases between. The V gene's germline CDR1 is SGHDN and CDR2 FVKESK. This CDR3 has 12 residues. The CDR3 reads CASSQDGGRYTF. The CDR3, as DNA: TGTGCCAGCAGCCAAGATGGGGGACGCTACACCTTC. Together with reference TRBV14 and TRBJ1-2, the CDR3 gives the full variable domain: EAGVTQFPSHSVIEKGQTVTLRCDPISGHDNLYWYRRVMGKEIKFLLHFVKESKQDESGMPNNRFLAERTGGTYSTLKVQPAELEDSGVYFCASSQDGGRYTFGSGTRLTVV.

This clonotype showed up many times. The chain joins TRBV11-2 to TRBJ2-1; TRBD2 agrees at 10 bases. Germline assignment: CDR1 SGHAT and CDR2 FQNNGV. This CDR3 is built from 15 residues. J lost 9 bases, V lost 5 bases, and 10 bases had no gene match. The CDR3 loop is CASSPIERGGGEQFF. In DNA form, the CDR3 reads TGTGCCAGCAGCCCTATTGAGCGGGGGGGCGGTGAGCAGTTCTTC.

This clonotype was recorded at least ten times. The chain combines TRBV18 with TRBJ2-3; TRBD2 matches at 11 bases. The CDR3 has 16 amino acids. V lost 4 bases, J lost 3 bases, and 6 bases stayed unmatched. Germline CDR1 is KGHSH and CDR2 is LQKENI. DNA of the CDR3: TGTGCCAGCTCACGACCTACTAGCGGGGGAACAGATACGCAGTATTTT. This encodes CASSRPTSGGTDTQYF.

This chain links TRBV7-9 with TRBJ2-5; 7 bases match TRBD2. The germline V gene has CDR1 SEHNR and CDR2 FQNEAQ (reference sequence). This CDR3 contains 15 residues. The ends lost 3 bases at V and 4 bases at J; junction bases unmatched: 8. The CDR3 sequence: CASSFPGRGVETQYF. DNA of the CDR3: TGTGCCAGCAGCTTTCCTGGACGGGGGGTAGAGACCCAGTACTTC.

This clonotype occurred many times. The chain carries TRBV20-1 and TRBJ2-1, with 16 bases matching TRBD2. J lost 4 bases, V lost 5 bases, and 5 bases had no gene match. The CDR3 runs 16 residues. Germline values: CDR1 DFQATT, CDR2 SNEGSKA (reference sequence). The CDR3 sequence is CSALPGLAGGYNEQFF. The CDR3 DNA is TGCAGTGCTCTACCGGGACTAGCGGGGGGGTACAATGAGCAGTTCTTC.

As to this clonotype: A much more abundant neighbour one base away suggests this may be a read error. V and J are TRBV6-5 and TRBJ2-7; D remains ambiguous. Germline V CDR1 and CDR2: MNHEY, SVGAGI. CDR3 length: 14 amino acids. CDR3 coding DNA: TGTGCCAACAGTTACTCCGCTAAATACTACGAGCAGTACTTC. It codes for CANSYSAKYYEQYF.

This clonotype appeared once. A much larger clonotype is one base distant, so this may be a read error. The rearrangement uses TRBV20-1 and TRBJ1-5; no clear D. The V end was cut by 4 bases, the J end by 7 bases, with 17 bases between. Germline-derived CDR1 and CDR2 are DFQATT and SNEGSKA (reference sequence). The CDR3 has 14 amino acids. The CDR3 coding sequence is TGCAGTGCTAACCCGGGCCACCCAAAGCAGCCCCAGCATTTT. Protein product: CSANPGHPKQPQHF.

Many counts were recorded for this clonotype. This chain joins TRBV3-1 and TRBJ2-7; 10 nucleotides agree with TRBD1. The CDR3 length is 13 residues. Trimming removed 7 bases from V and 6 bases from J; junction bases left unmatched: 6. In germline, CDR1 is LGHDT, CDR2 YNNKEL (reference sequence). The CDR3 DNA is TGTGCCAGCATATCGGGACAGGGGAGCGAGCAGTACTTC. This encodes CASISGQGSEQYF.

This clonotype was seen many times. The chain combines TRBV6-1 with TRBJ2-4; 9 bases line up with TRBD2. Unmatched junction bases numbered 7, after V lost 6 bases and J lost 4 bases. The length of the CDR3 is 15 residues. Germline CDR1 MNHNS, CDR2 SASEGT. This CDR3 reads CASRSGGHSKNIQYF. CDR3 nucleotide sequence: TGTGCCAGCAGGAGCGGGGGGCATTCTAAAAACATTCAGTACTTC.

This clonotype occurred many times. The V call is TRBV20-1, the J call TRBJ2-7; unclear D gene. Trimming shortened V by 0 bases and J by 2 bases, and 14 bases separated the two germline ends. The CDR3 covers 15 residues. CDR1 DFQATT and CDR2 SNEGSKA come from the germline V gene (reference sequence). CDR3 amino acids: CSARDRSGRTYEQYF. The CDR3 nucleotides read TGCAGTGCTAGAGATCGGAGTGGACGCACCTACGAGCAGTACTTC.

Many counts were recorded for this clonotype. V is TRBV5-6 and J is TRBJ1-5; TRBD1 matches at 9 bases. V trimming: 3 bases; J trimming: 3 bases; junction bases outside the gene matches: 7. The V gene's germline CDR1 is SGHDT and CDR2 YYEEEE. This CDR3 contains 16 residues. The DNA for the CDR3 is TGTGCCAGCAGCTCCTTGGGGGACAGGGCCAATCAGCCCCAGCATTTT. This gives the protein CASSSLGDRANQPQHF.

Many counts were recorded for this clonotype. The V gene is TRBV20-1, the J gene TRBJ2-3, with D perhaps TRBD2 (7 bases). Germline-derived CDR1 and CDR2 are DFQATT and SNEGSKA (reference sequence). V dropped 0 bases and J dropped 3 bases, with 16 bases sitting between them. The CDR3 runs to 16 residues. Here the CDR3 DNA reads TGCAGTGCTAGAGATGTGGGGGGGGCCTTTACAGATACGCAGTATTTT. Translation gives CSARDVGGAFTDTQYF.

At least ten counts were recorded for this clonotype. The chain links TRBV24-1 to TRBJ2-2; tentatively, D is TRBD1 or TRBD2 (7 bases each). Trimming removed 8 bases at V and 4 bases at J, with 13 bases between. CDR3 length equals 14 residues. The V gene's germline CDR1 is KGHDR and CDR2 SFDVKD. The CDR3 DNA is TGTGCCACCAAGCAGGGGGGGAGCACCGGGGAGCTGTTTTTT. This sequence encodes CATKQGGSTGELFF.

This clonotype was seen repeatedly, ten times or more. The genes are TRBV12-3 or TRBV12-4 and TRBJ1-2; D uncertain. The CDR3 totals 12 residues. Trimming pared 2 bases from V and 2 bases from J, leaving 3 bases between. For the CDR3, the DNA is TGTGCCAGCAGTTTAAACAACTATGGCTACACCTTC. It yields the protein CASSLNNYGYTF.

This clonotype appeared many times. This sequence joins TRBV14 and TRBJ2-1; D uncertain. This CDR3 contains 15 residues. The V gene's germline CDR1 is SGHDN and CDR2 FVKESK. V lost 3 bases and J lost 0, with 9 bases in between. The CDR3 sequence is CASSQMGSSYNEQFF. CDR3 coding DNA: TGTGCCAGCAGCCAGATGGGAAGCTCCTACAATGAGCAGTTCTTC.

Many counts were recorded for this clonotype. The chain recombines TRBV20-1 with TRBJ2-7; D uncertain. This CDR3 has 12 residues. Per germline, CDR1 DFQATT and CDR2 SNEGSKA (reference sequence). The CDR3 DNA reads TGCAGCGCACCGGGCTTGTCCTACGAGCAGTACTTC. Amino acids: CSAPGLSYEQYF.

This clonotype was recorded at least ten times. The chain is built from TRBV12-3 or TRBV12-4 and TRBJ1-3; 9 bases agree with TRBD1. Losses at the gene ends were 6 bases for V and 3 bases for J; bases not matched to a gene: 6. The CDR3 runs to 15 residues. CDR3: CASRPTGGLGNTIYF. CDR3 nucleotides: TGTGCCAGCAGGCCAACAGGGGGCCTTGGAAACACCATATATTTT.

This clonotype has at least ten counts. The V gene is TRBV3-1, the J gene TRBJ2-5; 7 nucleotides match TRBD1. Germline assignment: CDR1 LGHDT and CDR2 YNNKEL (reference sequence). The CDR3 totals 16 residues. Germline trimming cut 4 bases from V and 2 bases from J; bases unmatched to any gene: 10. CDR3: CASSRKLTGIQETQYF. CDR3 nucleotides: TGTGCCAGCAGCCGCAAACTGACAGGGATTCAAGAGACCCAGTACTTC.